This is a list of T cell receptor beta chains from one sample in a study of neurological immune-mediated disorders. TCRdb called the 5' RACE reads again in MiXCR, with one record for every CDR3 protein. Of roughly 52,000 distinct CDR3 sequences in the sample, around 3.5% were seen once. Specimen: PBMCs. The receptors derive from a man in his sixties with multiple sclerosis. Both conserved end residues are part of each CDR3. A D gene is named only where the DNA matches it firmly. Clone size, where shown, is once, few, many, or a class for clones that have expanded.

many,TRBJ2-5,TRBV6-1,TRBD2,CASNPSGGGETQYF,TGTGCCAGCAACCCTAGCGGGGGAGGTGAGACCCAGTACTTC
many,TRBJ2-5,TRBV7-9,.,CASSSDTYQETQYF,TGTGCCAGCAGCTCCGACACGTACCAAGAGACCCAGTACTTC
few,TRBJ1-2,TRBV15,.,CATSSTSYGYTF,TGTGCCACCAGCTCGACGTCCTATGGCTACACCTTC
.,TRBJ1-1,TRBV6-6,.,CASSYRDMNTEAFF,TGTGCCAGCAGTTACAGGGATATGAACACTGAAGCTTTCTTT
many,TRBJ2-1,TRBV5-1,.,CASSMELREQFF,TGCGCCAGCAGCATGGAGCTCCGCGAGCAGTTCTTC
many,TRBJ2-1,TRBV5-1,.,CASSLIPTQGYNNEQFF,TGCGCCAGCAGCTTGATTCCAACTCAGGGCTACAACAATGAGCAGTTCTTC
many,TRBJ1-1,TRBV14,.,CASSQDLESEAFF,TGTGCCAGCAGCCAAGATTTGGAGTCTGAAGCTTTCTTT
many,TRBJ2-1,TRBV10-3,.,CAISESLRVTFF,TGTGCCATCAGTGAGTCCCTGAGGGTAACGTTCTTC
many,TRBJ2-7,TRBV5-1,.,CASSLTGAEEYF,TGCGCCAGCAGCTTGACAGGAGCAGAGGAGTACTTC
many,TRBJ2-5,TRBV20-1,.,CSGGIGQRQETQYF,TGCAGTGGGGGGATCGGACAGCGTCAAGAGACCCAGTACTTC
many,TRBJ1-3,TRBV5-6,.,CASSATGTEGNTIYF,TGTGCCAGCAGCGCCACCGGGACGGAAGGAAACACCATATATTTT
many,TRBJ1-4,TRBV20-1,TRBD1,CSATPLPGQGGEKLFF,TGCAGTGCTACCCCCCTCCCGGGACAGGGTGGAGAAAAACTGTTTTTT
few,TRBJ2-3,TRBV20-1,TRBD2,CSARRIAGDADTQYF,TGCAGTGCTAGAAGAATAGCGGGAGATGCAGATACGCAGTATTTT
many,TRBJ1-3,TRBV12-3/TRBV12-4,TRBD1,CASSFRDRVGNTIYF,TGTGCCAGCAGTTTCCGGGACAGGGTTGGAAACACCATATATTTT
once,TRBJ2-1,TRBV27,TRBD2,CASSYSSGSNEQFF,TGTGCCAGCAGTTATAGTAGCGGGAGCAATGAGCAGTTCTTC
.,TRBJ2-3,TRBV7-9,.,CASSATGTDTQYF,TGTGCCAGCAGCGCTACAGGGACAGATACGCAGTATTTT
many,TRBJ2-7,TRBV19,.,CASSIAAASPYEQYF,TGTGCCAGTAGTATTGCGGCAGCCTCCCCCTACGAGCAGTACTTC
many,TRBJ1-3,TRBV27,TRBD1,CASSRAGTGTGNTIYF,TGTGCCAGCAGCCGGGCCGGGACAGGGACTGGAAACACCATATATTTT
.,TRBJ2-2,TRBV29-1,.,CSVVGQGGVGELFF,TGCAGCGTTGTTGGGCAGGGGGGAGTCGGGGAGCTGTTTTTT
.,TRBJ1-5,TRBV12-3/TRBV12-4,.,CASSSGLTSGPQHF,TGTGCCAGCAGTTCGGGACTGACGTCGGGGCCCCAGCATTTT
many,TRBJ2-2,TRBV5-1,.,CASSLGTAAAGELFF,TGCGCCAGCAGCTTGGGGACCGCGGCAGCCGGGGAGCTGTTTTTT
few,TRBJ1-6,TRBV7-9,.,CASRLEAENSPLHF,TGTGCCAGCAGACTCGAGGCTGAGAATTCACCCCTCCACTTT
many,TRBJ2-1,TRBV11-3,TRBD2,CASSPGPGGDNEQFF,TGTGCCAGCAGCCCCGGCCCGGGGGGAGACAATGAGCAGTTCTTC
many,TRBJ2-7,TRBV10-2,.,CATGERGTRNEQYF,TGCGCCACCGGGGAGAGGGGGACCAGGAACGAGCAGTACTTC
many,TRBJ1-2,TRBV5-1,.,CASSSDRYGYTF,TGCGCCAGCAGCTCGGACAGATATGGCTACACCTTC
few,TRBJ2-7,TRBV20-1,.,CSAGPGVTYEQYF,TGCAGTGCTGGACCAGGGGTTACCTACGAGCAGTACTTC
many,TRBJ2-7,TRBV20-1,.,CSAGGTAYEQYF,TGCAGTGCTGGGGGGACAGCTTACGAGCAGTACTTC
many,TRBJ1-2,TRBV20-1,TRBD1,CSASGGGAGYGYTF,TGCAGTGCTAGTGGAGGGGGCGCTGGCTATGGCTACACCTTC
many,TRBJ2-3,TRBV20-1,.,CSALSSTDTQYF,TGCAGTGCTCTTAGTAGCACAGATACGCAGTATTTT
many,TRBJ2-3,TRBV20-1,TRBD2,CSARVAGERPTDTQYF,TGCAGTGCTAGAGTCGCGGGGGAAAGGCCTACAGATACGCAGTATTTT
many,TRBJ2-5,TRBV25-1,.,CASSESAQETQYF,TGTGCCAGCAGTGAATCGGCTCAAGAGACCCAGTACTTC
many,TRBJ2-7,TRBV11-2,TRBD2,CASTFFPPGTSGPEQYF,TGTGCCAGCACCTTCTTTCCCCCCGGGACTAGCGGTCCCGAGCAGTACTTC
many,TRBJ2-7,TRBV3-1,.,CASSQVLRTLSEQYF,TGTGCCAGCAGCCAAGTATTGCGGACCCTGAGCGAGCAGTACTTC
many,TRBJ1-2,TRBV20-1,.,CSAPRGGDPNYGYTF,TGCAGTGCCCCCCGGGGGGGGGATCCTAACTATGGCTACACCTTC
many,TRBJ2-1,TRBV6-5,TRBD2,CASSYSISGGAEQFF,TGTGCCAGCAGTTACTCGATTAGCGGGGGGGCTGAGCAGTTCTTC
many,TRBJ1-2,TRBV29-1,.,CSVEDRVGGYTF,TGCAGCGTTGAAGACAGGGTCGGTGGCTACACCTTC
many,TRBJ2-1,TRBV20-1,TRBD2,CRAAGTSGHNEQFF,TGCAGGGCAGCAGGGACTAGCGGACACAATGAGCAGTTCTTC